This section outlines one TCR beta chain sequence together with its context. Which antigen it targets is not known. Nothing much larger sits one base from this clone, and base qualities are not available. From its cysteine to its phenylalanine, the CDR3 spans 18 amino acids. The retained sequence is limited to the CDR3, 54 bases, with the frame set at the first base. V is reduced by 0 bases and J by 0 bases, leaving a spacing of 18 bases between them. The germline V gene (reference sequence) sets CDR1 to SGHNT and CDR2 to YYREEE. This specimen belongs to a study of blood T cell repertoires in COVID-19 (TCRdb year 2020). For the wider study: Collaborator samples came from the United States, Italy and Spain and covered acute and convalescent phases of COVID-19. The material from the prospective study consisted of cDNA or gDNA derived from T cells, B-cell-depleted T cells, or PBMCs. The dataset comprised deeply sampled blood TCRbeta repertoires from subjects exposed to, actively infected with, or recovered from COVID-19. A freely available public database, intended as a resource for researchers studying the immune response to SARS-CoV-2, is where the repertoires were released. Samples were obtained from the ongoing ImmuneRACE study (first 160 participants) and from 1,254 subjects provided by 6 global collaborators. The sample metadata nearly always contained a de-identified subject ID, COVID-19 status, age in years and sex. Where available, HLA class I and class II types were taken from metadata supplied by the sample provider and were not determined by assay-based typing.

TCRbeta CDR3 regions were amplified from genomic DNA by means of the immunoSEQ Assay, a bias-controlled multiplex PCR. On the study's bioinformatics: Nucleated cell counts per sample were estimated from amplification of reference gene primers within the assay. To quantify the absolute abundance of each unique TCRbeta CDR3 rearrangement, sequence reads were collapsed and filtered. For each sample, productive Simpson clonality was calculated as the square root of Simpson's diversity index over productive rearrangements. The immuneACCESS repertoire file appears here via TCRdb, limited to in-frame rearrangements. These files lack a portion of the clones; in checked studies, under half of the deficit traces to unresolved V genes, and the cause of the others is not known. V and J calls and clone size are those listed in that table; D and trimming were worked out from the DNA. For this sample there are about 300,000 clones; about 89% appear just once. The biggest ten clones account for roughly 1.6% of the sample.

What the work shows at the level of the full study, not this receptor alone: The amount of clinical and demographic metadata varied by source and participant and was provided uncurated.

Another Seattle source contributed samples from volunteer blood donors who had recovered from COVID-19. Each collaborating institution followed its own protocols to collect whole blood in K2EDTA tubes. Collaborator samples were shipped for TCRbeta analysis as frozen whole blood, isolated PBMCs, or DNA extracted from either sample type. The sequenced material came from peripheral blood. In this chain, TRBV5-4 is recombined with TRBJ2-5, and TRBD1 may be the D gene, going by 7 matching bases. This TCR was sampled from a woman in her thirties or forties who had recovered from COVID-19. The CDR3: CASSLGPYGGQYQETQYF. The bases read TGTGCCAGCAGCTTGGGGCCCTACGGGGGACAGTACCAAGAGACCCAGTACTTC.